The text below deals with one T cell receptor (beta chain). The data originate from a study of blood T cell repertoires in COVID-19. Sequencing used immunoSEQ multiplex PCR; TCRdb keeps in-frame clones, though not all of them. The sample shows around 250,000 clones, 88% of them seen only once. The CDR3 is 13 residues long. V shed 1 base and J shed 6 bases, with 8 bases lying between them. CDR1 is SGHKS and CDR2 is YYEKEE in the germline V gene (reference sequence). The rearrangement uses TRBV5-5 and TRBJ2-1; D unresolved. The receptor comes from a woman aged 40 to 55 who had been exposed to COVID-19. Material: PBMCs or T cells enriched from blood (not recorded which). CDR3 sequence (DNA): TGTGCCAGCAGCTTGTACGGTTCCAATGAGCAGTTCTTC. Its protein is CASSLYGSNEQFF.